This T cell receptor beta chain was recorded in a study of T cells in Graves' hyperthyroidism and ophthalmopathy. Whole-study results and caveats: A model using 13 V-J features told ophthalmopathy apart from stable hyperthyroidism. Among thyroid clonotypes expanded above 0.001, most also appeared in blood.

Concerning this clonotype: The antigen is not known. Possible read error: a much larger clone is one base away.

The CDR3 consists of 15 residues. The germline gives CDR1 SGHAT, CDR2 FQNNGV. V was clipped by 7 bases and J by 3 bases; unmatched bases: 10. There were TCR beta CDR3 regions amplified from RNA transcripts. HTBI primers were employed in a first-round RT-PCR of the TCR CDR3. TCRdb ran MiXCR on the multiplex PCR reads and lists one entry per CDR3 protein. The sample lists a few hundred thousand distinct CDR3 sequences; around 42% were seen once. The specimen sequenced was peripheral blood or thyroid tissue (not recorded which). The V and J genes are TRBV11-2 and TRBJ2-7; TRBD2 aligns across 9 bases. This receptor was taken from a woman between 18 and 29 years old with Graves' hyperthyroidism. This CDR3 reads CASNLSSGRLYEQYF. CDR3 nucleotides: TGTGCCAGCAACTTGTCAAGCGGGAGGCTCTACGAGCAGTACTTC.